The source of this T cell receptor (beta chain) is a study of cytomegalovirus exposure and HLA in healthy donors. Findings of the study overall: It has been reported that TCR beta sequences accurately predicted the HLA-A and HLA-B alleles of most subjects. In a later analysis, donors in an Asian-associated ancestry cluster reportedly had fewer N-insertions in productive TCRs than the cohort mean. Sequencing artifact likely explains a cluster of highly shared sequence variants. HLA restriction was apparent for most CMV-associated TCR beta chains in a later analysis.

This clone was seen once. Its target is unknown. The PCR was carried out with 60 Vbeta primers and 13 Jbeta primers. TCRdb's table, derived via immunoSEQ multiplex PCR, lists solely in-frame clones and lacks some. The top ten clones hold 9.5% to 13% of a sample with under 250,000 clones, around 86% of them seen once. Sequencing was carried out using PBMCs. The receptor was isolated from a woman between 50 and 59 years old in good health and CMV-seropositive.

Written as DNA, the CDR3 is TGCAGCGTAGGGGACAGTACCTACGAGCAGTACTTC. It is translated as CSVGDSTYEQYF. The chain joins TRBV29-1 to TRBJ2-5; 7 nucleotides align to TRBD1. The J call is uncertain, as TRBJ2-7 better fits the DNA end. CDR3 length: 12 residues. CDR1 is SQVTM and CDR2 is ANQGSEA in the germline V gene.